Sequencing of this T cell receptor (beta chain) was carried out in a study of blood T cell repertoires in COVID-19. Study as a whole: Sample material is recorded as cDNA or gDNA derived from T cells, B-cell-depleted T cells, or PBMCs.

Original processing notes: Researchers report that nucleated cell counts were estimated from reference gene primer amplification. TCRdb keeps only in-frame clones here, not all; method: immunoSEQ multiplex PCR. V and J calls and clone size follow that table, whereas D and trimming were derived from the DNA. There are some 200,000 clones in the sample; about 85% occur only once, and around 2.4% lies in the top ten. Self-reported history from a screening survey and questionnaire set each donor's cohort. Trimming cost V 2 bases and J 0 bases; bases outside gene matches: 4. CDR1 and CDR2 from the germline V gene are MNHNS and SASEGT. The CDR3 consists of 16 residues.

Sequenced: PBMCs or T cells enriched from blood (not recorded which). The receptor comes from a woman in her thirties who had recovered from COVID-19. This sequence joins TRBV6-1 and TRBJ1-3, with 7 nucleotides matching TRBD1. The CDR3 is CASSEQDRLSGNTIYF. In DNA, the CDR3 is TGTGCCAGCAGTGAACAGGACAGGCTCTCTGGAAACACCATATATTTT.